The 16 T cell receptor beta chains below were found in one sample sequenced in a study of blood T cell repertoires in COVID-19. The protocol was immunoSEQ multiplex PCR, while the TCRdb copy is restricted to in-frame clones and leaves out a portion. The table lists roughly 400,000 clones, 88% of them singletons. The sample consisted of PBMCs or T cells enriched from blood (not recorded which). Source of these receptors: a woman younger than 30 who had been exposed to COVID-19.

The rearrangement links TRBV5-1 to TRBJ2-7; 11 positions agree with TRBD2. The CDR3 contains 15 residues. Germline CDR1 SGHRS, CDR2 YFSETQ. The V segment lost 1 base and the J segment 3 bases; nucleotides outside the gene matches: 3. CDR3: CASSLSLAGGYEQYF. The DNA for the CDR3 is TGCGCCAGCAGCTTGAGCCTAGCGGGGGGCTACGAGCAGTACTTC.

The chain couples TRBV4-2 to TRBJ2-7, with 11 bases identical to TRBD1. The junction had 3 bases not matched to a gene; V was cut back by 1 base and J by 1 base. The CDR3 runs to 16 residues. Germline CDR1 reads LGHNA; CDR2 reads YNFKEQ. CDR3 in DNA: TGTGCCAGCAGCCAAGCGGGACAGGGGGGGTCCTACGAGCAGTACTTC. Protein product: CASSQAGQGGSYEQYF.

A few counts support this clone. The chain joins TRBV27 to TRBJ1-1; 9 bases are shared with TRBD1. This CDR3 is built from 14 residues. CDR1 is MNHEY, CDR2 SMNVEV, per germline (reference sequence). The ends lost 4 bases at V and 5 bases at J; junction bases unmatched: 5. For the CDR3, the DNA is TGTGCCAGCAGTTCACAGGGGGCGGGAACTGAAGCTTTCTTT. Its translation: CASSSQGAGTEAFF.

Here the CDR3 DNA reads TGTGCCAGCCGCCCAGGGGTCCTAGTCACCAGCACAGATACGCAGTATTTT. Protein sequence: CASRPGVLVTSTDTQYF. The chain uses TRBV19 and TRBJ2-3, with D perhaps matching TRBD1 (6 bases). V gave up 9 bases and J gave up 0 bases, with 22 bases separating them. Germline values: CDR1 LNHDA, CDR2 SQIVND (reference sequence). The CDR3 is 17 amino acids.

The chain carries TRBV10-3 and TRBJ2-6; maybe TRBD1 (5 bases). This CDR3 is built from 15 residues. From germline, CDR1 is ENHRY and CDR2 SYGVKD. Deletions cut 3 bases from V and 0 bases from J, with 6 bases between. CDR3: CAISEGDSGANVLTF. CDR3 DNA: TGTGCCATCAGTGAAGGGGACTCTGGGGCCAACGTCCTGACTTTC.

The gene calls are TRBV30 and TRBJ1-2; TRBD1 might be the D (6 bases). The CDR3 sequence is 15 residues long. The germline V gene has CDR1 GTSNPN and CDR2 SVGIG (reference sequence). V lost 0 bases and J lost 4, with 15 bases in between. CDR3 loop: CAWSVGGGGSYGYTF. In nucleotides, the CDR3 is TGTGCCTGGAGTGTGGGGGGCGGGGGCAGCTATGGCTACACCTTC.

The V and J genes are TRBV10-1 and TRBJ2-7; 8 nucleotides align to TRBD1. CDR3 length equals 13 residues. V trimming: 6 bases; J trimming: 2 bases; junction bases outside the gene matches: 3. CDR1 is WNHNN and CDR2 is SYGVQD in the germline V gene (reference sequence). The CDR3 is CASRGQGTYEQYF. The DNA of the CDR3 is TGCGCCAGCAGAGGACAGGGAACCTACGAGCAGTACTTC.

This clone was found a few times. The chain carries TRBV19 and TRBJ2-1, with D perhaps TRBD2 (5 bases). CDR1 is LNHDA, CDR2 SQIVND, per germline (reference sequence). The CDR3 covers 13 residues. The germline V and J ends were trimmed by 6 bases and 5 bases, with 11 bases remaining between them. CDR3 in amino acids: CASSETRDNEQFF. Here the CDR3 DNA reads TGTGCCAGTAGCGAAACTAGGGACAATGAGCAGTTCTTC.

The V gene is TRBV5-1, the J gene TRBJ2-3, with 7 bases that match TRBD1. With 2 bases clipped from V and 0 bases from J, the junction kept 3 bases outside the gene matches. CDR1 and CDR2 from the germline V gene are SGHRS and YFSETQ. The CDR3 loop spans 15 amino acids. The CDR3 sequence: CASSLGTASTDTQYF. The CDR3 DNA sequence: TGCGCCAGCAGCTTAGGGACAGCTAGCACAGATACGCAGTATTTT.

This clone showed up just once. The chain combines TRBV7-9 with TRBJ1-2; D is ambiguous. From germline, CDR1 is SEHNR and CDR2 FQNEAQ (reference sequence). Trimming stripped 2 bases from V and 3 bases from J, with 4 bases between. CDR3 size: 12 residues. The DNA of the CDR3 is TGTGCCAGCAGCTTATCAGACTATGGCTACACCTTC. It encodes CASSLSDYGYTF.

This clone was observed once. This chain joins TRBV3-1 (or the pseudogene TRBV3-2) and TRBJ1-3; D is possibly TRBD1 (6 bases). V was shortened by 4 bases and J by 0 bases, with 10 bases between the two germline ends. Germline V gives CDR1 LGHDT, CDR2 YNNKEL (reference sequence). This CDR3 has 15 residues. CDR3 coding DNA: TGTGCCAGCAGCCCACAAGGGGGCTCTGGAAACACCATATATTTT. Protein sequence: CASSPQGGSGNTIYF.

CDR3 protein: CASSQDPGFQGAPYEQYF. The CDR3 bases are TGTGCCAGCAGCCAAGATCCTGGTTTTCAGGGGGCCCCCTACGAGCAGTACTTC. The chain joins TRBV4-2 to TRBJ2-7, with 8 bases fitting TRBD1. Germline V gene lookup returns CDR1 LGHNA and CDR2 YNFKEQ. The junction had 12 bases not matched to a gene; V was cut back by 0 bases and J by 2 bases. The CDR3 runs 18 residues.

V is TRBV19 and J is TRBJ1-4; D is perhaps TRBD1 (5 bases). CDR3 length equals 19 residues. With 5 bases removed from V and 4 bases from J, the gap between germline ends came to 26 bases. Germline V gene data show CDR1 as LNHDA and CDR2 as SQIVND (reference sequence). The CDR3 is CASSPPEDTRALLNEKLFF. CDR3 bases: TGTGCCAGTAGTCCTCCCGAGGACACACGGGCTCTACTTAATGAAAAACTGTTTTTT.

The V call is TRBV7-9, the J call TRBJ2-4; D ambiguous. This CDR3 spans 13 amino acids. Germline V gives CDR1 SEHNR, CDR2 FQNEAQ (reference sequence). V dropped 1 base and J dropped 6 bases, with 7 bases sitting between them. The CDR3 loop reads CASSLGAVNIQYF. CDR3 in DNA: TGTGCCAGCAGCTTAGGGGCAGTAAACATTCAGTACTTC.

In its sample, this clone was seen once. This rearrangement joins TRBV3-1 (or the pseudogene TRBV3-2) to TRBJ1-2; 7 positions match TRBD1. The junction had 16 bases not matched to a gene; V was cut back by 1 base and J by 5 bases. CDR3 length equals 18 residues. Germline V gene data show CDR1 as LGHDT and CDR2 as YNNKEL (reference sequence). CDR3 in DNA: TGTGCCAGCAGCCAAGGAGGCGAGGGGGCCCGGGGTTGGTATGGCTACACCTTC. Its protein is CASSQGGEGARGWYGYTF.

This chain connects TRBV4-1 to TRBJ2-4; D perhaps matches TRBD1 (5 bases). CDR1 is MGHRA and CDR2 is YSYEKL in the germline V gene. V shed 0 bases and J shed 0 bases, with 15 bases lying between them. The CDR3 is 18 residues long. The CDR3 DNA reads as TGCGCCAGCAGCCAAGATCCGGCAGGGCCTCTAGCCAAAAACATTCAGTACTTC. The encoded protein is CASSQDPAGPLAKNIQYF.